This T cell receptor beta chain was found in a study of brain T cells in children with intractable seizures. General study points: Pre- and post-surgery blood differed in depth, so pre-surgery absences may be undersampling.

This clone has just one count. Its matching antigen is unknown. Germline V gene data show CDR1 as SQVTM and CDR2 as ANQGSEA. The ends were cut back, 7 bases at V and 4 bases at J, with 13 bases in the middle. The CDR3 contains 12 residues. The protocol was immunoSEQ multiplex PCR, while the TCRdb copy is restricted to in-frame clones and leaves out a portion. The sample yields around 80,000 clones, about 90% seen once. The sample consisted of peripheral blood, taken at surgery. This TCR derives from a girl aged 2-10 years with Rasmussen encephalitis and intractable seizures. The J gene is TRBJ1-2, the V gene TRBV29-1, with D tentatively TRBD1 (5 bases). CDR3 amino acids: CSGLWGVYGYTF. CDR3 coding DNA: TGCAGCGGCCTCTGGGGGGTCTATGGCTACACCTTC.